This T cell receptor (beta chain) comes out of a study of blood T cell repertoires in COVID-19. Study as a whole: Samples taken during acute and convalescent COVID-19 were collected in the United States, Italy and Spain. T cells, B-cell-depleted T cells, or PBMCs supplied cDNA or gDNA.

Germline values: CDR1 MNHEY, CDR2 SMNVEV (reference sequence). V shed 4 bases and J shed 9 bases, with 22 bases lying between them. This CDR3 spans 17 amino acids. Original handling: Amplification from reference gene primers served as the basis for estimated nucleated cell counts. TCRdb keeps only in-frame clones here, not all; method: immunoSEQ multiplex PCR. V, J and clone size derive from that table, while D and trimming were established from the DNA sequence. The sample holds a few hundred thousand clones; roughly 91% are singletons and the top ten take 0.99%. This clone was detected a few times. The sample consisted of peripheral blood. The V and J genes are TRBV27 and TRBJ1-6, with TRBD1 as a possible D gene (6 bases). The source of this sequence is a woman aged 35 to 49 who had recovered from COVID-19. Here the CDR3 reads CASSSHRASGESSPLHF. In nucleotides, the CDR3 is TGTGCCAGCAGTTCCCACAGGGCCTCTGGAGAGAGTTCACCCCTCCACTTT.